This T cell receptor (beta chain) was sequenced during a study of identical twins. Points from the study as a whole: A partial confounding effect on zero-insertion analyses could come from invariant MAIT and iNKT cells. Instead of following the same donors, the conclusions were based on cross-sectional statistical analysis.

TCRdb recomputed calls from the 5' RACE reads with MiXCR, one row per CDR3 protein. The top ten hold 7.2% of the sample, which has some 320,000 distinct CDR3 sequences, over 9% seen once. Trimming removed 5 bases from V and 4 bases from J; junction bases left unmatched: 8. This CDR3 comprises 15 residues. CDR1 is SGHDN, CDR2 FVKESK, per germline. A note on this clonotype: The antigen remains unidentified.

The same sample was also used in a study of yellow fever vaccine responses in identical twins.

This receptor was obtained from a woman aged 18-29 years in good health. The sample comprised CD8+ T cells sorted from blood. The chain has TRBV14 and TRBJ2-1, with 7 bases that match TRBD1. The CDR3 protein is CASSKTGLAYNEQFF. The CDR3, as DNA: TGTGCCAGCAGCAAGACAGGGCTGGCGTACAATGAGCAGTTCTTC.